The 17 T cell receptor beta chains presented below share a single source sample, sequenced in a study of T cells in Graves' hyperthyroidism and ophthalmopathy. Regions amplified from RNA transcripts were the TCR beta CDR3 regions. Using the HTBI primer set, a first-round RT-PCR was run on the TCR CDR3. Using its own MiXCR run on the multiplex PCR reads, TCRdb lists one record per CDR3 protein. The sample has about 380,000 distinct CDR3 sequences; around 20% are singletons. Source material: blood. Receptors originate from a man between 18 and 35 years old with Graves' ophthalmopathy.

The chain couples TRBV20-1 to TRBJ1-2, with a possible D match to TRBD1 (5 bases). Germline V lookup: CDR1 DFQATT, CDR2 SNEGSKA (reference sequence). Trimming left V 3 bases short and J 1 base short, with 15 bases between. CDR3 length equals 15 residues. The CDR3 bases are TGCAGTGCTAGGCGTCGAGGGACCCTTAACTATGGCTACACCTTC. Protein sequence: CSARRRGTLNYGYTF.

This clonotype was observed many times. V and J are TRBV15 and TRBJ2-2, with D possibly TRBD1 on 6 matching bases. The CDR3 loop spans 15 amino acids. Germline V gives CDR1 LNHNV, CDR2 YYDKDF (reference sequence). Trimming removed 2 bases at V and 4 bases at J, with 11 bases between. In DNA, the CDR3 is TGTGCCACCAGCAGAACACAGGGAAGCACCGGGGAGCTGTTTTTT. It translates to CATSRTQGSTGELFF.

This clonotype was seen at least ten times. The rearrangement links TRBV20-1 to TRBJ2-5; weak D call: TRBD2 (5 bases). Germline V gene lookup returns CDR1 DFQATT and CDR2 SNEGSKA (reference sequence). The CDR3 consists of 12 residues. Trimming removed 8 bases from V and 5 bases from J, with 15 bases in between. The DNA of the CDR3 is TGCAGTTCCCACTTGACGGGGGAGACCCAGTACTTC. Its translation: CSSHLTGETQYF.

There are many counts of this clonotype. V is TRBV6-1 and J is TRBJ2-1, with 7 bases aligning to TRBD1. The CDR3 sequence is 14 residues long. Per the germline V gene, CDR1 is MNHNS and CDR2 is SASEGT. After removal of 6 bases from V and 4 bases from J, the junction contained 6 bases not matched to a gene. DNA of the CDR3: TGTGCCAGCAGAGCCGGGACAGTGTACAATGAGCAGTTCTTC. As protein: CASRAGTVYNEQFF.

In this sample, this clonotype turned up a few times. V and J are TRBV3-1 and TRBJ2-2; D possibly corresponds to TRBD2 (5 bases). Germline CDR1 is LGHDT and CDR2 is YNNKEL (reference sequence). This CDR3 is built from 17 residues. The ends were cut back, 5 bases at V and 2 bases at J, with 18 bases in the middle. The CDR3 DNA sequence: TGTGCCAGCAGCTACATATCGGGTCCGGGAAACACCGGGGAGCTGTTTTTT. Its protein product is CASSYISGPGNTGELFF.

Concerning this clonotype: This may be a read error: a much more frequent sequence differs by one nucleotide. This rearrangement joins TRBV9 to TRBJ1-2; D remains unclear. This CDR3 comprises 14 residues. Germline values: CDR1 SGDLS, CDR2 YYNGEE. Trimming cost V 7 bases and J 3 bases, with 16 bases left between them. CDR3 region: CASCTQDEYYGYTF. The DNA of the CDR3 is TGTGCCAGCTGCACCCAGGACGAATACTATGGCTACACCTTC.

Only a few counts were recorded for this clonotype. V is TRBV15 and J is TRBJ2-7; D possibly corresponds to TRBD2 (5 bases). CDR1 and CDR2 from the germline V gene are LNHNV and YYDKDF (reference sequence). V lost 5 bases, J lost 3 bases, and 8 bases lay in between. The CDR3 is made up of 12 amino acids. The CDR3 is CATSPSFYEQYF. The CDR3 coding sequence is TGTGCCACCAGCCCTAGCTTCTACGAGCAGTACTTC.

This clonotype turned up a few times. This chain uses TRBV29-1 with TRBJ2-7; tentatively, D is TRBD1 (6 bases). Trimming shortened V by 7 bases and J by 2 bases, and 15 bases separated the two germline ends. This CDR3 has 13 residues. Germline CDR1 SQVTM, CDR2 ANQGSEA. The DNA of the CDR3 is TGCAGCGCTTCAGGGGCCTTTCCCTACGAGCAGTACTTC. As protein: CSASGAFPYEQYF.

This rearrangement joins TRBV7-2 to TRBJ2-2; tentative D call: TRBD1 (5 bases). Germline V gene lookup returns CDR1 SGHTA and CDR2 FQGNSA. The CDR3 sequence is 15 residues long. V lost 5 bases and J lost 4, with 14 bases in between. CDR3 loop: CASSPSTVFTGELFF. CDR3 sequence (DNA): TGTGCCAGCAGCCCCTCGACAGTTTTCACCGGGGAGCTGTTTTTT. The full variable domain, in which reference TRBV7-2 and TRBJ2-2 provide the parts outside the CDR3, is GAGVSQSPSNKVTEKGKDVELRCDPISGHTALYWYRQSLGQGLEFLIYFQGNSAPDKSGLPSDRFSAERTGGSVSTLTIQRTQQEDSAVYLCASSPSTVFTGELFFGEGSRLTVL.

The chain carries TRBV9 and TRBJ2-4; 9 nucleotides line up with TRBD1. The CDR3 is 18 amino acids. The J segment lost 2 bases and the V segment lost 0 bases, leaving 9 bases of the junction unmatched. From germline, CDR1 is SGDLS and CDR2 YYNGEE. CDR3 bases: TGTGCCAGCAGCGTAGATGGAACAGGGGGCGCGTCCAAAAACATTCAGTACTTC. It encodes CASSVDGTGGASKNIQYF.

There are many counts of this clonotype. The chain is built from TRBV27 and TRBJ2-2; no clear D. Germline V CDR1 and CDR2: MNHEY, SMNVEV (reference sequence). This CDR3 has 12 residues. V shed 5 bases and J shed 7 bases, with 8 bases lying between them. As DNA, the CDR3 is TGTGCCAGCAGTCCTTTCAGCGGGGAGCTGTTTTTT. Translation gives CASSPFSGELFF.

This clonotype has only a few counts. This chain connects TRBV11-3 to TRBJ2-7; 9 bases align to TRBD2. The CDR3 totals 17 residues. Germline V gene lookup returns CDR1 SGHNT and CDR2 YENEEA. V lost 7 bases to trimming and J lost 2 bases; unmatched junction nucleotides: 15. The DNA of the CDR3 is TGTGCCAGCACCCCCGCGCCACTAGCGGGCTCACCCTACGAGCAGTACTTC. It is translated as CASTPAPLAGSPYEQYF.

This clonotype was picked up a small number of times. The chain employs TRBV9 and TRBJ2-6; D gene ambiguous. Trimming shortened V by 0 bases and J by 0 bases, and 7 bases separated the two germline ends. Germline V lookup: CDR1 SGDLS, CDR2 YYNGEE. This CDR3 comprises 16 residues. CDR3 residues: CASSVEPLSGANVLTF. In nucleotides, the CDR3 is TGTGCCAGCAGCGTAGAACCCCTCTCTGGGGCCAACGTCCTGACTTTC.

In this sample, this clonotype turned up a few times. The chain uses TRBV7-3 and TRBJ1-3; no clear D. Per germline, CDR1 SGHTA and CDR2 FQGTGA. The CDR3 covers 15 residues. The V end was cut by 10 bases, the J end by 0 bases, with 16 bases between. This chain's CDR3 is CATPRQGSSGNTIYF. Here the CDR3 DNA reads TGTGCCACCCCCCGGCAAGGGAGCTCTGGAAACACCATATATTTT. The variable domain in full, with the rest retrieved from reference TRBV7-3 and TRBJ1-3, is GAGVSQTPSNKVTEKGKYVELRCDPISGHTALYWYRQSLGQGPEFLIYFQGTGAADDSGLPNDRFFAVRPEGSVSTLKIQRTERGDSAVYLCATPRQGSSGNTIYFGEGSWLTVV.

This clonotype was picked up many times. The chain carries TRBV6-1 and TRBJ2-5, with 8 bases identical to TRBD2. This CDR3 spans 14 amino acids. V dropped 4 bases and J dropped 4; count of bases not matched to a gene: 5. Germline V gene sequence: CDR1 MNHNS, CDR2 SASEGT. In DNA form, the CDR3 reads TGTGCCAGCAGTGGAACGGGGGGGCTAGAGACCCAGTACTTC. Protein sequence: CASSGTGGLETQYF.

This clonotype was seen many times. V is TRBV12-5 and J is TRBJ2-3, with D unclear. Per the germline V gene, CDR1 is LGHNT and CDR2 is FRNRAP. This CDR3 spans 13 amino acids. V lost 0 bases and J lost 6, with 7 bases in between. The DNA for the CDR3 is TGTGCTAGTGGTTTGGTACTTGGGGATACGCAGTATTTT. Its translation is CASGLVLGDTQYF.

The CDR3 nucleotides are TGTGCCAGCAGTCCCCCGGGCCAGGCTTATAACTATGGCTACACCTTC. This codes for CASSPPGQAYNYGYTF. The chain employs TRBV28 and TRBJ1-2; D remains unclear. Germline CDR1 and CDR2: MDHEN and SYDVKM. The CDR3 extends over 16 amino acids. Trimming shortened V by 5 bases and J by 1 base, and 17 bases separated the two germline ends.